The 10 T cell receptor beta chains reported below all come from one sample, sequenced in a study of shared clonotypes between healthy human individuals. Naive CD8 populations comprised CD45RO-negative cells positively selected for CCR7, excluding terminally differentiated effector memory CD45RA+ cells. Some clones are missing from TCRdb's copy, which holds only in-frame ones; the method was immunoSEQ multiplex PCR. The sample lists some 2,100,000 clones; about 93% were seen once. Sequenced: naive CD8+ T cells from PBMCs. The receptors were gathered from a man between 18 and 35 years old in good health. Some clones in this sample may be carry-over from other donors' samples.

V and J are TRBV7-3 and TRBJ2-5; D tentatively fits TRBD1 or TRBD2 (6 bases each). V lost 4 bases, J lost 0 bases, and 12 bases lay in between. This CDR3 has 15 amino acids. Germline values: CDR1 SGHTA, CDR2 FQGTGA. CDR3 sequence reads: CASSSTGGYQETQYF. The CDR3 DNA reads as TGTGCCAGCAGCTCGACAGGAGGGTACCAAGAGACCCAGTACTTC.

CDR3 residues: CASSFPGTSTDTQYF. For the CDR3, the DNA is TGTGCCAGCAGTTTTCCCGGGACATCAACAGATACGCAGTATTTT. This chain joins TRBV28 and TRBJ2-3; TRBD1 is a possible D gene (6 bases). Trimming cost V 3 bases and J 3 bases, with 13 bases left between them. Germline-derived CDR1 and CDR2 are MDHEN and SYDVKM. The CDR3 has 15 residues. Drawing the rest from reference TRBV28 and TRBJ2-3, the complete variable domain is DVKVTQSSRYLVKRTGEKVFLECVQDMDHENMFWYRQDPGLGLRLIYFSYDVKMKEKGDIPEGYSVSREKKERFSLILESASTNQTSMYLCASSFPGTSTDTQYFGPGTRLTVL.

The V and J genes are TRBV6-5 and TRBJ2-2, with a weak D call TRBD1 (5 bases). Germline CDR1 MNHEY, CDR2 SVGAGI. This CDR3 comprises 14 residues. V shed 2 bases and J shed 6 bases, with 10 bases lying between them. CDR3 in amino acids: CASSYGRVPGELFF. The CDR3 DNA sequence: TGTGCCAGCAGTTACGGCAGGGTCCCCGGGGAGCTGTTTTTT.

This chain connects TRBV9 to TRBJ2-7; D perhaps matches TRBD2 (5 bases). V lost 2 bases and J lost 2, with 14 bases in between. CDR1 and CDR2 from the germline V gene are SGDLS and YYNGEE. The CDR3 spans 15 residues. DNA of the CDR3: TGTGCCAGCAGCGTTCGGGCGGGCTCAACCTACGAGCAGTACTTC. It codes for CASSVRAGSTYEQYF.

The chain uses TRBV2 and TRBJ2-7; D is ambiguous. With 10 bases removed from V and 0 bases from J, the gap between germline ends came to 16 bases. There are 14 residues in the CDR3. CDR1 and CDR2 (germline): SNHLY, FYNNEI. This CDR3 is CATKISTPSYEQYF. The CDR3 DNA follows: TGTGCCACCAAGATCAGTACCCCCTCCTACGAGCAGTACTTC.

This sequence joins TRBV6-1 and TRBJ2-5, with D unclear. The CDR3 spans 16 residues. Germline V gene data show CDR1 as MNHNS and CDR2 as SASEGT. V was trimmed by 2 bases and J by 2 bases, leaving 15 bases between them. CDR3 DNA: TGTGCCAGCAGTGAAAGGTTAGCTCCCGGGCAAGAGACCCAGTACTTC. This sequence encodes CASSERLAPGQETQYF.

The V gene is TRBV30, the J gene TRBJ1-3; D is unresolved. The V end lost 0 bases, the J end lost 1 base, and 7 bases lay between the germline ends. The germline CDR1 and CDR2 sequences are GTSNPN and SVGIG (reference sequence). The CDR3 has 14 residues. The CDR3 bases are TGTGCCTGGAGTGTTTGGCGGTCTGGAAACACCATATATTTT. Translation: CAWSVWRSGNTIYF.

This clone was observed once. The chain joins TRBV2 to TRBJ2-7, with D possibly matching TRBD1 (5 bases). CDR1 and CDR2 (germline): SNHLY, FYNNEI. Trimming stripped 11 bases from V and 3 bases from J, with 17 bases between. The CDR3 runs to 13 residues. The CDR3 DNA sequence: TGTGCCCAAAAGGGGTCCATTGGCTACGAGCAGTACTTC. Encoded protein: CAQKGSIGYEQYF.

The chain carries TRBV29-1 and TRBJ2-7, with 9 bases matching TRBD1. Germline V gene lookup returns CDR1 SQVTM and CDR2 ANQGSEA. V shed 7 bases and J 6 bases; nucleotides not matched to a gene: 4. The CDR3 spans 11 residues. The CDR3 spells CSAGTGSEQYF. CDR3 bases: TGCAGCGCTGGGACAGGGTCCGAGCAGTACTTC.

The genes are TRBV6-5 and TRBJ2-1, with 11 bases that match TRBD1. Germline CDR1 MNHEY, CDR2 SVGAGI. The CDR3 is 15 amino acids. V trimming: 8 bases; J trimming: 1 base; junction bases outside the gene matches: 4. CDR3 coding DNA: TGTGCCAGCGGACAGGGGGCCTTTTCCTACAATGAGCAGTTCTTC. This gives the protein CASGQGAFSYNEQFF.